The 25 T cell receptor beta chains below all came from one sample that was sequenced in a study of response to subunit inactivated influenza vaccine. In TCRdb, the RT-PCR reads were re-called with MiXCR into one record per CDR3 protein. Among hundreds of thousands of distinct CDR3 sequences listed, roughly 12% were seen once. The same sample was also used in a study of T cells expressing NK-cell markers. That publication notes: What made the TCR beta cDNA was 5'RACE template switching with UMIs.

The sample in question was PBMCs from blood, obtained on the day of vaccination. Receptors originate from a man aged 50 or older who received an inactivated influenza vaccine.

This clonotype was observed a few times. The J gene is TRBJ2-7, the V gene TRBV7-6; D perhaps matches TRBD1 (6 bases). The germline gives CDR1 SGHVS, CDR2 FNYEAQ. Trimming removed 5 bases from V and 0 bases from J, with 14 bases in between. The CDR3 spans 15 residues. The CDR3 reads CASSPTGPSSYEQYF. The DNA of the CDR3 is TGTGCCAGCAGCCCTACAGGGCCAAGCTCCTACGAGCAGTACTTC.

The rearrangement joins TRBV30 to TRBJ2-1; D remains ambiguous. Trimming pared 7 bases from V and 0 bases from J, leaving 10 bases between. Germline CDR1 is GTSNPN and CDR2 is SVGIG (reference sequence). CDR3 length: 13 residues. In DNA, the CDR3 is TGTGCCTTGAACGTTATCTCCTACAATGAGCAGTTCTTC. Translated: CALNVISYNEQFF. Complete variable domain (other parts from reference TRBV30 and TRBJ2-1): SQTIHQWPATLVQPVGSPLSLECTVEGTSNPNLYWYRQAAGRGLQLLFYSVGIGQISSEVPQNLSASRPQDRQFILSSKKLLLSDSGFYLCALNVISYNEQFFGPGTRLTVL.

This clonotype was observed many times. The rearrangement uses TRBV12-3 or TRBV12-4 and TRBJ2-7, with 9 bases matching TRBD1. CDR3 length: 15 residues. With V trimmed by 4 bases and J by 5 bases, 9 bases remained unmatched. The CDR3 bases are TGTGCCAGCAGTTCCCACGGGGACAGGGCCAACGAGCAGTACTTC. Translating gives CASSSHGDRANEQYF.

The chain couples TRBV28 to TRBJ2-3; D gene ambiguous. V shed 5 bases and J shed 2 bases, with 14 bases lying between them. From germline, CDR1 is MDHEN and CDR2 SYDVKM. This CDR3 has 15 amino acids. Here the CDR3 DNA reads TGTGCCAGCAGTCAGAACCCGGGCCTCACAGATACGCAGTATTTT. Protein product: CASSQNPGLTDTQYF.

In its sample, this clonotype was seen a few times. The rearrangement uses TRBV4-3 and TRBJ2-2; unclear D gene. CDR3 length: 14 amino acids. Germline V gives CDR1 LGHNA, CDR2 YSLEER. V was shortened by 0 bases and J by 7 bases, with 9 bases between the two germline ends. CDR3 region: CASSQDSTRGELFF. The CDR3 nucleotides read TGCGCCAGCAGCCAAGATTCAACTCGCGGGGAGCTGTTTTTT.

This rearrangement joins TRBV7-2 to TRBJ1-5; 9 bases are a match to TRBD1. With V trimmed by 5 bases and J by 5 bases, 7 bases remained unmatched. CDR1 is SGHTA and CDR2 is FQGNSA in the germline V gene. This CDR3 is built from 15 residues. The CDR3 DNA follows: TGTGCCAGCAGCCGGACAGGGGATCTGGATCAGCCCCAGCATTTT. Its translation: CASSRTGDLDQPQHF.

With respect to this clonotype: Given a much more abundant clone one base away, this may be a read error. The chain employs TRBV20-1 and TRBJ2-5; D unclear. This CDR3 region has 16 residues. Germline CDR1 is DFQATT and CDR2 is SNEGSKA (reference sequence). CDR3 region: CSARDSRLTTQETQHF. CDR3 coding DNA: TGCAGTGCTAGAGATTCTCGGCTGACAACACAAGAGACCCAGCACTTC.

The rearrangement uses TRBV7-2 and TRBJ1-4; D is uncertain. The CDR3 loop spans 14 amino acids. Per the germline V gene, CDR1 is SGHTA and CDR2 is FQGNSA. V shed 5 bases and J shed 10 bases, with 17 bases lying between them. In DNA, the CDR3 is TGTGCCAGCAGCCCAGAGCGACATCTCAGAAAACTGTTTTTT. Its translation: CASSPERHLRKLFF.

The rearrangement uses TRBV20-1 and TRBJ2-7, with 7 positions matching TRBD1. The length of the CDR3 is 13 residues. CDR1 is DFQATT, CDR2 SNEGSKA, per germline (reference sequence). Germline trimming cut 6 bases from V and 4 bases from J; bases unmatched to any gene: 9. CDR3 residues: CSAPRDSLYEQYF. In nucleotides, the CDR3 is TGCAGTGCCCCCCGGGACAGCTTGTACGAGCAGTACTTC.

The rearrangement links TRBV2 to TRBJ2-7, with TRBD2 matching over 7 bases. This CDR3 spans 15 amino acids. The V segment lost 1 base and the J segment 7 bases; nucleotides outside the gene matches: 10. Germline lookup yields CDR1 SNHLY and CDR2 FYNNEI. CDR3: CASSEGAGPALEQYF. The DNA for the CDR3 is TGTGCCAGCAGTGAAGGAGCGGGACCCGCTTTGGAGCAGTACTTC.

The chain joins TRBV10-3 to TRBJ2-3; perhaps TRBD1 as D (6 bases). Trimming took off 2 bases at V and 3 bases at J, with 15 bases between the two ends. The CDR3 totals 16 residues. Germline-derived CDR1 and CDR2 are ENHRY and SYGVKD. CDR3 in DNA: TGTGCCATCAGTGAGGTCCTTTTCGACAGGACAGATACGCAGTATTTT. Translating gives CAISEVLFDRTDTQYF.

The CDR3 loop is CASSAQTSGPYNEQFF. CDR3 DNA sequence: TGTGCCAGCAGCGCTCAGACTAGCGGACCGTACAATGAGCAGTTCTTC. This chain links TRBV5-6 with TRBJ2-1; 9 nucleotides match TRBD2. Germline values: CDR1 SGHDT, CDR2 YYEEEE. This CDR3 contains 16 residues. With 4 bases clipped from V and 4 bases from J, the junction kept 9 bases outside the gene matches.

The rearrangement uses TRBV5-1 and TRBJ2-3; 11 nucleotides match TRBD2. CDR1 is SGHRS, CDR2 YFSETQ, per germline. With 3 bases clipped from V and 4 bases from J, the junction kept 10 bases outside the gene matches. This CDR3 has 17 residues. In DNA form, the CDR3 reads TGCGCCAGCAGCTCTTATAGCGGGAGGGCCTATTCAGATACGCAGTATTTT. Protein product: CASSSYSGRAYSDTQYF.

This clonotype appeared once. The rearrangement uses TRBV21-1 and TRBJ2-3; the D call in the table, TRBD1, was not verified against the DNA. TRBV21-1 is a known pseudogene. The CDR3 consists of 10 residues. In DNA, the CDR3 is TGTGCCAGCGGGGGGTATACGCAGTATTTT. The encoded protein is CASGGYTQYF.

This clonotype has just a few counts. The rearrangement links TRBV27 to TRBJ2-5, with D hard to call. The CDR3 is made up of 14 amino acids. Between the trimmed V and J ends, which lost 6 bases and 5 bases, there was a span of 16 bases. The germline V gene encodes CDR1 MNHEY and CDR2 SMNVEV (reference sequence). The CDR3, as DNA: TGTGCCAGCAGCCCCTGGGTAGGGTACGAGACCCAGTACTTC. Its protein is CASSPWVGYETQYF.

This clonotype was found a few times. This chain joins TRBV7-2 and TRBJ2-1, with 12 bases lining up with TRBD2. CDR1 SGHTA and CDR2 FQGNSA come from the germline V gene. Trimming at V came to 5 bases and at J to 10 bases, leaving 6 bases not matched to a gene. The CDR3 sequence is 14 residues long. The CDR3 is CASSPDLAGGEQFF. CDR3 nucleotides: TGTGCCAGCAGCCCTGACCTAGCGGGAGGGGAGCAGTTCTTC.

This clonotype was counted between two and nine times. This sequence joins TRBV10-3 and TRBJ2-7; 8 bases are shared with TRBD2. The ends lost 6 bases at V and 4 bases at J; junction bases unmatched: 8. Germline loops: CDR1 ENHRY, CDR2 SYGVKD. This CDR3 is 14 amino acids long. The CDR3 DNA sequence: TGTGCCATCAGCTCGGGACTAGGAACATACGAGCAGTACTTC. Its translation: CAISSGLGTYEQYF.

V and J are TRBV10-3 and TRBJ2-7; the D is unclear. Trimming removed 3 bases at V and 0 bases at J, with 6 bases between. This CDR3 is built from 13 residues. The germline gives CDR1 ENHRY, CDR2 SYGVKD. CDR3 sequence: CAISDPSSYEQYF. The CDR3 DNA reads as TGTGCCATCAGTGATCCCAGCTCCTACGAGCAGTACTTC.

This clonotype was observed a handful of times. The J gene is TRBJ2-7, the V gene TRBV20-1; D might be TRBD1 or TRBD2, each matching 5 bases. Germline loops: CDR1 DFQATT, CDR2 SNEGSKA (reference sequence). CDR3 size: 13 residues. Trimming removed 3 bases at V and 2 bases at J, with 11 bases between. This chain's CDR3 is CSASRDATYEQYF. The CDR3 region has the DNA TGCAGTGCTAGTCGGGACGCCACCTACGAGCAGTACTTC.

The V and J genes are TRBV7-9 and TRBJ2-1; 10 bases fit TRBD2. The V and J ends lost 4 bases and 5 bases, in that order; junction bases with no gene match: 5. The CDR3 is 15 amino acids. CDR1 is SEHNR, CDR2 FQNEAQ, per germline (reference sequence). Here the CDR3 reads CASSSTSGVHNEQFF. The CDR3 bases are TGTGCCAGCAGCTCAACTAGCGGGGTGCACAATGAGCAGTTCTTC.

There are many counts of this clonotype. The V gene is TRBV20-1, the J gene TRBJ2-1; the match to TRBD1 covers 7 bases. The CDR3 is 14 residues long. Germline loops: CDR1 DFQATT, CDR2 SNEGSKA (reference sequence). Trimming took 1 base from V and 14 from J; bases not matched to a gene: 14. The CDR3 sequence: CSARAPNRGLLEFF. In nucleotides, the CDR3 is TGCAGTGCTAGAGCCCCAAACAGGGGTCTTCTTGAGTTCTTC.

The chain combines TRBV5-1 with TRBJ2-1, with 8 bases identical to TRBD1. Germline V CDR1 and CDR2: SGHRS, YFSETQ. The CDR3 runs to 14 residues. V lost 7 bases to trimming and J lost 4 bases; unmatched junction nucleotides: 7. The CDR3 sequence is CASGQGGSYNEQFF. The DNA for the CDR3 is TGCGCCAGCGGACAGGGTGGCTCTTACAATGAGCAGTTCTTC. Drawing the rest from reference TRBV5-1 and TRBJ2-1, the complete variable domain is KAGVTQTPRYLIKTRGQQVTLSCSPISGHRSVSWYQQTPGQGLQFLFEYFSETQRNKGNFPGRFSGRQFSNSRSEMNVSTLELGDSALYLCASGQGGSYNEQFFGPGTRLTVL.

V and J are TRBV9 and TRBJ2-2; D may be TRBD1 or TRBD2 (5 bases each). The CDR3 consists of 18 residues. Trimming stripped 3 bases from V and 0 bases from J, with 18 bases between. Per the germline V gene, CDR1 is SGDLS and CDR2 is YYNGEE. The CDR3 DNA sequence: TGTGCCAGCAGCGCACACTCCGGGACGCTCGCGAACACCGGGGAGCTGTTTTTT. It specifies CASSAHSGTLANTGELFF.

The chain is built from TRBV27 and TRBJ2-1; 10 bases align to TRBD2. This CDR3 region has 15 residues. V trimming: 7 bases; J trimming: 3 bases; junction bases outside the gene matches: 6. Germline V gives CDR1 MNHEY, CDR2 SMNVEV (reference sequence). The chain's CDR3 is CASTHGTSDYNEQFF. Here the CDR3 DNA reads TGTGCCAGCACCCACGGGACTAGCGACTACAATGAGCAGTTCTTC.

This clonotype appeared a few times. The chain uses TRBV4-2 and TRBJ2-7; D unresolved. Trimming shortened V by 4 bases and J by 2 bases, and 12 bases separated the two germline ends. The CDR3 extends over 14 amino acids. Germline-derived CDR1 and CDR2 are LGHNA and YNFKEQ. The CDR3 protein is CASSLPNGAYEQYF. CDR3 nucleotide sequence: TGTGCCAGCAGCCTGCCCAACGGAGCCTACGAGCAGTACTTC.